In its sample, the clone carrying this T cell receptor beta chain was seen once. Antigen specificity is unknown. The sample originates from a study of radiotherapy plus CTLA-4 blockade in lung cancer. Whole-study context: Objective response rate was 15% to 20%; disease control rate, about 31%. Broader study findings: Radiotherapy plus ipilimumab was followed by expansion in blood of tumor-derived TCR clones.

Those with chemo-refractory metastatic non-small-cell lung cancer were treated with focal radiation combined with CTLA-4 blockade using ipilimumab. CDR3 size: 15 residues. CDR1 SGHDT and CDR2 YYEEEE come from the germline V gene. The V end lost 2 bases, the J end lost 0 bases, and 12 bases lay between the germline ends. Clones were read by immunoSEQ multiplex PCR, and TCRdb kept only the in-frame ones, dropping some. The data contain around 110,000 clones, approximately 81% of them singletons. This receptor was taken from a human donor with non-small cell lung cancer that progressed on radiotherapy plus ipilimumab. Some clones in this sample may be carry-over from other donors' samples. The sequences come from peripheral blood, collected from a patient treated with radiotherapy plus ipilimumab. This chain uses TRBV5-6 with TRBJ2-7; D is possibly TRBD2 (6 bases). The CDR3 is CASSFYGRISYEQYF. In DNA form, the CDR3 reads TGTGCCAGCAGCTTCTATGGGAGGATCTCCTACGAGCAGTACTTC.